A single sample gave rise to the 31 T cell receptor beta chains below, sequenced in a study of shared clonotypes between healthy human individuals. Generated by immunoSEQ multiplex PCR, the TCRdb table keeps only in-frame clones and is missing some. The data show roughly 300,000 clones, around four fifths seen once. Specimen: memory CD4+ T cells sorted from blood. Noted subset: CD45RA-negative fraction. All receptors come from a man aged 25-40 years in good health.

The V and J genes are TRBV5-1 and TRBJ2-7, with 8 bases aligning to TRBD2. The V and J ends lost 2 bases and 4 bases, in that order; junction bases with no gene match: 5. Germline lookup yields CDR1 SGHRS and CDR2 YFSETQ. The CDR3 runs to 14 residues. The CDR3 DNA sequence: TGCGCCAGCAGCTTTGGGCGGGAGGCTTACGAGCAGTACTTC. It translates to CASSFGREAYEQYF.

The DNA of the CDR3 is TGTGCCAGTAGCGAGCGGACAGGTGTCTACAATGAGCAGTTCTTC. The encoded protein is CASSERTGVYNEQFF. The chain recombines TRBV19 with TRBJ2-1; 7 bases are shared with TRBD1. Trimming removed 6 bases from V and 3 bases from J; junction bases left unmatched: 8. This CDR3 is 15 amino acids long. Germline V gene sequence: CDR1 LNHDA, CDR2 SQIVND (reference sequence).

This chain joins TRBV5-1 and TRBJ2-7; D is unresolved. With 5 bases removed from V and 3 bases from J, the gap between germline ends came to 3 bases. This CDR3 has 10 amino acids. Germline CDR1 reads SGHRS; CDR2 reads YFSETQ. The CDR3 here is CASSNYEQYF. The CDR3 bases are TGCGCCAGCAGTAACTACGAGCAGTACTTC.

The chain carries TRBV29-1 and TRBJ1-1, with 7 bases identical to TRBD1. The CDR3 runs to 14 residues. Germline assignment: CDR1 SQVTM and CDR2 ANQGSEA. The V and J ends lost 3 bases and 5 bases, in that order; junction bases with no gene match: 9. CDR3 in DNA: TGCAGCGTTGATGGTGACAGGGCGGATACTGAAGCTTTCTTT. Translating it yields CSVDGDRADTEAFF. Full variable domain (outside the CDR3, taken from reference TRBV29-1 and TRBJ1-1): SAVISQKPSRDICQRGTSLTIQCQVDSQVTMMFWYRQQPGQSLTLIATANQGSEATYESGFVIDKFPISRPNLTFSTLTVSNMSPEDSSIYLCSVDGDRADTEAFFGQGTRLTVV.

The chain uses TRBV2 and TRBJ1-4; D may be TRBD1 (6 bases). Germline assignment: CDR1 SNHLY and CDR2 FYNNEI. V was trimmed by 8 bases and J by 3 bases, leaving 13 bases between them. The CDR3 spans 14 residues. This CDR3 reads CASSGGLANEKLFF. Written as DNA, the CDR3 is TGTGCCAGCTCGGGGGGGCTCGCTAATGAAAAACTGTTTTTT.

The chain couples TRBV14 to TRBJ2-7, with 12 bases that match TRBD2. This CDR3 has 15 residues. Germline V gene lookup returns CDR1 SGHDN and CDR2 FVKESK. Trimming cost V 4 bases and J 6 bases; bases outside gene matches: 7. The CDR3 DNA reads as TGTGCCAGCAGCCCCCGACTAGCGGGAGTGGGCGAGCAGTACTTC. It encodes CASSPRLAGVGEQYF. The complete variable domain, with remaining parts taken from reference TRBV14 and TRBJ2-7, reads EAGVTQFPSHSVIEKGQTVTLRCDPISGHDNLYWYRRVMGKEIKFLLHFVKESKQDESGMPNNRFLAERTGGTYSTLKVQPAELEDSGVYFCASSPRLAGVGEQYFGPGTRLTVT.

The CDR3 loop is CSVALLTGRGETQYF. CDR3 coding DNA: TGCAGCGTTGCTCTTTTGACAGGGAGGGGAGAGACCCAGTACTTC. The chain uses TRBV29-1 and TRBJ2-5; possibly TRBD1 or TRBD2 for D (7 bases each). Germline V gene lookup returns CDR1 SQVTM and CDR2 ANQGSEA. Trimming removed 4 bases from V and 4 bases from J, with 19 bases in between. The CDR3 contains 15 residues. The full variable domain, its missing parts supplied by reference TRBV29-1 and TRBJ2-5, is SAVISQKPSRDICQRGTSLTIQCQVDSQVTMMFWYRQQPGQSLTLIATANQGSEATYESGFVIDKFPISRPNLTFSTLTVSNMSPEDSSIYLCSVALLTGRGETQYFGPGTRLLVL.

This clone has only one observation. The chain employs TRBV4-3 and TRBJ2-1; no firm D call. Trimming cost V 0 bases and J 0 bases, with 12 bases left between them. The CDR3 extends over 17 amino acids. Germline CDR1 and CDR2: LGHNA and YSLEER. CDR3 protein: CASSQDWGRSSYNEQFF. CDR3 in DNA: TGCGCCAGCAGCCAAGATTGGGGAAGGAGCTCCTACAATGAGCAGTTCTTC.

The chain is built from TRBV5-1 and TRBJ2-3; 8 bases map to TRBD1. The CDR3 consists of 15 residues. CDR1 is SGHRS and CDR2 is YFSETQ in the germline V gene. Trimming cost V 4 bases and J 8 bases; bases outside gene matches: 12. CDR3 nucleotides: TGCGCCAGCAGCCCACAATTGACAGGGGCTGTTACGCAGTATTTT. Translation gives CASSPQLTGAVTQYF.

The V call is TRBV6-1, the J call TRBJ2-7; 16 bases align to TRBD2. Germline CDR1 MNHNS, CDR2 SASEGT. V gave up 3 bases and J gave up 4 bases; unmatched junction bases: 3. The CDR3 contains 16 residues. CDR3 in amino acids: CASSDGTSGRVYEQYF. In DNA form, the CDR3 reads TGTGCCAGCAGTGATGGGACTAGCGGGAGGGTATACGAGCAGTACTTC.

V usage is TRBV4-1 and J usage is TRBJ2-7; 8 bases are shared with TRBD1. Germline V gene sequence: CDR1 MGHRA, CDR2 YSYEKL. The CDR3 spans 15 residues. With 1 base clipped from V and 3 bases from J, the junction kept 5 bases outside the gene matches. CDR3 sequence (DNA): TGCGCCAGCAGCCAAGCGGGACAGGCCCACTACGAGCAGTACTTC. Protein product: CASSQAGQAHYEQYF.

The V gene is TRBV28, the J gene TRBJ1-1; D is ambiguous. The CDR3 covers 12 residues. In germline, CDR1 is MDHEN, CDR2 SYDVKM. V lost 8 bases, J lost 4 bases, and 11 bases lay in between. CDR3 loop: CASGGLPTEAFF. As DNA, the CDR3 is TGTGCCAGCGGCGGGCTACCCACTGAAGCTTTCTTT.

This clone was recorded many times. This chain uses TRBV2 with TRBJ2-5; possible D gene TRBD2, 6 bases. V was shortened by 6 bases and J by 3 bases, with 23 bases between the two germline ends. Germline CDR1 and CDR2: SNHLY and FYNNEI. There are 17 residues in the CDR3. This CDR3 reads CASRRGTYQKQKETQYF. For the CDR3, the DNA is TGTGCCAGCAGACGAGGGACTTATCAGAAGCAAAAAGAGACCCAGTACTTC.

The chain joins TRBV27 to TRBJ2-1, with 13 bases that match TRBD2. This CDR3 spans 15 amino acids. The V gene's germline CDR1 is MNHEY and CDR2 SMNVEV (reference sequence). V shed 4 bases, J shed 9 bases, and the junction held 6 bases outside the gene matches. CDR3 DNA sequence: TGTGCCAGCAGTTCACGACTAGCGGGAGGCACTGAGCAGTTCTTC. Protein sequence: CASSSRLAGGTEQFF.

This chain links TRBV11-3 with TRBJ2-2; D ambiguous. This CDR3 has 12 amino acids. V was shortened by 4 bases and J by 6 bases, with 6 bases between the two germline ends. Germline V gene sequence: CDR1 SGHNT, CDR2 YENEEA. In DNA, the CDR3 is TGTGCCAGCAGCTCACAAGCCGGGGAGCTGTTTTTT. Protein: CASSSQAGELFF.

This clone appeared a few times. The CDR3 loop reads CASSQQAGAGSSYEQYF. The CDR3, as DNA: TGTGCCAGCAGCCAACAGGCCGGGGCTGGTAGTTCCTACGAGCAGTACTTC. This sequence joins TRBV4-2 and TRBJ2-7; possibly TRBD1 or TRBD2 for D (5 bases each). This CDR3 spans 17 amino acids. CDR1 is LGHNA and CDR2 is YNFKEQ in the germline V gene. V was trimmed by 2 bases and J by 1 base, leaving 18 bases between them.

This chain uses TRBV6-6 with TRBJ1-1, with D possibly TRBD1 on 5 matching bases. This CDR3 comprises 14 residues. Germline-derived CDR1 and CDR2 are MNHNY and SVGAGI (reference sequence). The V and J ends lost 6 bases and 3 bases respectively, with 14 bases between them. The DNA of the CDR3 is TGTGCCAGCAGACCCGGGGGTAAGGACACTGAAGCTTTCTTT. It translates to CASRPGGKDTEAFF.

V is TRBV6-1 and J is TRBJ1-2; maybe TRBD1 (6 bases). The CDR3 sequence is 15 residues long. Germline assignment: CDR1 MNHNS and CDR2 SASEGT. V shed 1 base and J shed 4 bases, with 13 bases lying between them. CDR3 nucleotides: TGTGCCAGCAGTGAAGGAACAGGGAGGGGCTATGGCTACACCTTC. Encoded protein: CASSEGTGRGYGYTF.

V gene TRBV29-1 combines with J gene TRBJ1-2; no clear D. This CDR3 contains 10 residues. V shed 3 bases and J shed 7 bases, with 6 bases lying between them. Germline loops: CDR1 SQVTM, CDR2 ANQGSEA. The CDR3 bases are TGCAGCGTTGACGTTTTTGGCTACACCTTC. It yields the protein CSVDVFGYTF.

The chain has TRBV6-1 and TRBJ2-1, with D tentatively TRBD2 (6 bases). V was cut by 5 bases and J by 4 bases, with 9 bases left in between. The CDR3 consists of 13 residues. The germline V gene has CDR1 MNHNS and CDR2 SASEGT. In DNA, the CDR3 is TGTGCCAGCAGTCCGGAGGGATACAATGAGCAGTTCTTC. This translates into CASSPEGYNEQFF.

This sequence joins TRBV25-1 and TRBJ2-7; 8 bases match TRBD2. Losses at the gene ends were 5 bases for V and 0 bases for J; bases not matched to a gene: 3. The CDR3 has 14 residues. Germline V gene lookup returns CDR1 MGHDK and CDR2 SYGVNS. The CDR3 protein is CASSKGTSSYEQYF. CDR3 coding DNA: TGTGCCAGCAGTAAAGGGACTAGCTCCTACGAGCAGTACTTC.

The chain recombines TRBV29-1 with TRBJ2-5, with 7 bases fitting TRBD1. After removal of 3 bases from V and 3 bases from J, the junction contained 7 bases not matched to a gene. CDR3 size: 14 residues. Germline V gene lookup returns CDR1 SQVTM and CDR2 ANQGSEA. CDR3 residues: CSVDLDRWEETQYF. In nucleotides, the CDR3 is TGCAGCGTTGATCTGGACAGGTGGGAAGAGACCCAGTACTTC.

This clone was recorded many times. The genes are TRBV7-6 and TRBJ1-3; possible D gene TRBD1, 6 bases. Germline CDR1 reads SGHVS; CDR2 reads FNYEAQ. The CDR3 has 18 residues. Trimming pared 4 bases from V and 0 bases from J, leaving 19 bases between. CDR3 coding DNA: TGTGCCAGCAGCTCAACCCAGGGGACACCCGTCTCTGGAAACACCATATATTTT. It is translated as CASSSTQGTPVSGNTIYF.

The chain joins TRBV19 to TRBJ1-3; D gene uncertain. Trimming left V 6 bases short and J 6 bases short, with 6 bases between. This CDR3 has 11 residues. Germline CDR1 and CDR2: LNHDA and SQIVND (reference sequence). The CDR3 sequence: CASRKLNTIYF. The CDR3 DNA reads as TGTGCCAGTAGGAAATTAAACACCATATATTTT.

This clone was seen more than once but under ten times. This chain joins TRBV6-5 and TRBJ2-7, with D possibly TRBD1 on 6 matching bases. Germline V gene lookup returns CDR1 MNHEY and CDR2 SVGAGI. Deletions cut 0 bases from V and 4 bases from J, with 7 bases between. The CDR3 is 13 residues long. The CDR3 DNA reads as TGTGCCAGCAGTTACTCGACAGGATACGAGCAGTACTTC. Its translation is CASSYSTGYEQYF.

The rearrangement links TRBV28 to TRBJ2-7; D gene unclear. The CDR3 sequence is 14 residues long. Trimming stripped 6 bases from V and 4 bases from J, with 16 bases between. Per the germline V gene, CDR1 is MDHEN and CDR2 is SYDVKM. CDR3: CASSRRAGPYEQYF. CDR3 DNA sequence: TGTGCCAGCAGCCGCCGGGCCGGACCTTACGAGCAGTACTTC.

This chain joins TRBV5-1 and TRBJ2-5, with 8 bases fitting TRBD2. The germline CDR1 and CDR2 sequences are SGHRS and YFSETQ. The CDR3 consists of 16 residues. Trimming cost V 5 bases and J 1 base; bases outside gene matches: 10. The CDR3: CASSPPPGGIQETQYF. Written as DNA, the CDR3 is TGCGCCAGCAGTCCCCCCCCGGGGGGGATCCAAGAGACCCAGTACTTC.

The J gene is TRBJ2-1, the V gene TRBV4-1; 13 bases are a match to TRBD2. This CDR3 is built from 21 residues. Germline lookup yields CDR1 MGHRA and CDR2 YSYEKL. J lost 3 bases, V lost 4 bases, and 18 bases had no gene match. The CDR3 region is CASSPLAATGTSGINYNEQFF. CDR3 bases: TGCGCCAGCAGCCCACTCGCGGCTACGGGGACTAGCGGGATAAACTACAATGAGCAGTTCTTC.

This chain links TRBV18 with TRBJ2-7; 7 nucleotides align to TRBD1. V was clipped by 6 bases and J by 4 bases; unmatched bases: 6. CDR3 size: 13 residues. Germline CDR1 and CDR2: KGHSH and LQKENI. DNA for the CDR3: TGTGCCAGCTCTCAGTCGACAGGGTACGAGCAGTACTTC. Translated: CASSQSTGYEQYF. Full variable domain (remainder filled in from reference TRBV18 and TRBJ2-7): NAGVMQNPRHLVRRRGQEARLRCSPMKGHSHVYWYRQLPEEGLKFMVYLQKENIIDESGMPKERFSAEFPKEGPSILRIQQVVRGDSAAYFCASSQSTGYEQYFGPGTRLTVT.

In DNA, the CDR3 is TGTGCCATCAAGGGGACAGACGCGGAGACCCAGTACTTC. Protein: CAIKGTDAETQYF. V gene TRBV10-3 combines with J gene TRBJ2-5, with 7 bases that match TRBD1. Germline-derived CDR1 and CDR2 are ENHRY and SYGVKD. The CDR3 runs to 13 residues. V lost 7 bases, J lost 5 bases, and 7 bases stayed unmatched.

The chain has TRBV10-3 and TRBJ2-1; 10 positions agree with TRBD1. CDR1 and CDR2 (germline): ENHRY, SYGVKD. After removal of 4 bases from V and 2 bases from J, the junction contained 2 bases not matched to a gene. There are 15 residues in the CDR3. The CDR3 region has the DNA TGTGCCATCAGTGGAGACAGGGGGCCCTACAATGAGCAGTTCTTC. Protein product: CAISGDRGPYNEQFF.